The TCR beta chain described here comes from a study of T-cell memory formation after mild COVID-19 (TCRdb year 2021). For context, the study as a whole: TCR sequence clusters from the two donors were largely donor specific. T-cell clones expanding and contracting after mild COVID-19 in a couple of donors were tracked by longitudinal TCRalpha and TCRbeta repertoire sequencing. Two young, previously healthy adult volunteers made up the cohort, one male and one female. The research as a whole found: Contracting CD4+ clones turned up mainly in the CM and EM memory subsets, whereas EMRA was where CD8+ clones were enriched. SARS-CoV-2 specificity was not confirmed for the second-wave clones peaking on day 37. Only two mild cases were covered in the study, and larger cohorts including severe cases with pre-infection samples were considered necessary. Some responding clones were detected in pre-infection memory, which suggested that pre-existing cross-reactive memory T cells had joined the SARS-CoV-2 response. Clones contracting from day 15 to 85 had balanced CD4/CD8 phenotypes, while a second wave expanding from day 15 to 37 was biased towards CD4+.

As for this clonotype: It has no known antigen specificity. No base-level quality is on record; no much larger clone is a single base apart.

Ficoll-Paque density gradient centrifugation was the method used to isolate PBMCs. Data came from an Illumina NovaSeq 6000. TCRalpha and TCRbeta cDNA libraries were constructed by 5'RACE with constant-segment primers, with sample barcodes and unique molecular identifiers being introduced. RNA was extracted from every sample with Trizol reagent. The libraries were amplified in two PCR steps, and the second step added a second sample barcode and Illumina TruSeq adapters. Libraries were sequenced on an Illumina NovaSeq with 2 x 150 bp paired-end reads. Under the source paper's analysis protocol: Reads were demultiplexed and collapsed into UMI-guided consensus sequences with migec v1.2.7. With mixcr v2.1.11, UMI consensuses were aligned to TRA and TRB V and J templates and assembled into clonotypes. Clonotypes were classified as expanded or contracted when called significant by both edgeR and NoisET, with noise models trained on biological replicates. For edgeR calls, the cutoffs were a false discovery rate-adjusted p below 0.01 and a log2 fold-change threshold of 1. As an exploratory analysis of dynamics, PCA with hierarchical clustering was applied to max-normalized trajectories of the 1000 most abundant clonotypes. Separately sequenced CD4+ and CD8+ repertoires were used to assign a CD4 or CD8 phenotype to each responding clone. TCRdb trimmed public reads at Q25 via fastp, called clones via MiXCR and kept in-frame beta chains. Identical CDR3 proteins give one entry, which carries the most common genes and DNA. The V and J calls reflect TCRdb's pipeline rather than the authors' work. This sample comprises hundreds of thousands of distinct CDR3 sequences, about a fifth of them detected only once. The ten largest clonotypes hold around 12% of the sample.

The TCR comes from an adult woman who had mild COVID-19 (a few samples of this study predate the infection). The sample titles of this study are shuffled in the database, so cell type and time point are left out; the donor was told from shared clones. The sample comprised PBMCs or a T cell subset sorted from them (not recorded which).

Here is the DNA: TGTGCCTGGAGTCAGGGGGCGGGGAATTCACCCCTCCACTTT. This is translated as CAWSQGAGNSPLHF. Here the chain combines TRBV30 and TRBJ1-6; 8 central bases correspond to TRBD1. According to the germline V gene (reference sequence), CDR1 reads GTSNPN and CDR2 reads SVGIG. Ends trimmed: V by 2 bases, J by 7 bases; bases unmatched to a gene: 4. The CDR3 measures 14 amino acids from cysteine to phenylalanine. Just CDR3 DNA is preserved here, 42 bases in frame from base 1. The variable domain in full, with residues beyond the CDR3 obtained from the reference TRBV30 and TRBJ1-6 genes, is SQTIHQWPATLVQPVGSPLSLECTVEGTSNPNLYWYRQAAGRGLQLLFYSVGIGQISSEVPQNLSASRPQDRQFILSSKKLLLSDSGFYLCAWSQGAGNSPLHFGNGTRLTVT.